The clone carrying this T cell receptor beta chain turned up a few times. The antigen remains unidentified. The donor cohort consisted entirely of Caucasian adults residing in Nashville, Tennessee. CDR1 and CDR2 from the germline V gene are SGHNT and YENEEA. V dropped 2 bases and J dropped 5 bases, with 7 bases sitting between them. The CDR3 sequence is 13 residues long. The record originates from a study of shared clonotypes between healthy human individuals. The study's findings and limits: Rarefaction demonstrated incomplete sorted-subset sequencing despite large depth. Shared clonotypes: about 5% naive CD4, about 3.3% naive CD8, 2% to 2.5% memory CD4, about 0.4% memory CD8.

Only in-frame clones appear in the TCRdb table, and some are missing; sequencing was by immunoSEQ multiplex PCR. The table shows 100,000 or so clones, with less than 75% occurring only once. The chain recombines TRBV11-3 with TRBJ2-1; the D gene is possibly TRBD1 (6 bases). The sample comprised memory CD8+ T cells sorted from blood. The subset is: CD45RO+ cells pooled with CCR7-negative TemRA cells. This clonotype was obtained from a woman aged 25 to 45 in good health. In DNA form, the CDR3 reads TGTGCCAGCAGCTTAACAGGGAACAATGAGCAGTTCTTC. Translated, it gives CASSLTGNNEQFF.